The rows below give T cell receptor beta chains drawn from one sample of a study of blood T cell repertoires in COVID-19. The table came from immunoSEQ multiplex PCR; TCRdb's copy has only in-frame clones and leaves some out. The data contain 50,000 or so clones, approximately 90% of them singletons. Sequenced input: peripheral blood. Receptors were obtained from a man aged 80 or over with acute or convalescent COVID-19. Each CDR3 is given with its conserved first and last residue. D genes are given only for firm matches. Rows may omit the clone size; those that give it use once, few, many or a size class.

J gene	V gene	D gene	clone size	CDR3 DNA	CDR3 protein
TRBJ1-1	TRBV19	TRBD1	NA	TGTGCCAGTAGTACGAGGGGACAGGGTCCGAACACTGAAGCTTTCTTT	CASSTRGQGPNTEAFF
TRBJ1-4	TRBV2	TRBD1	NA	TGTGCCACCACAGGGGGTGAAAATGAAAAACTGTTTTTT	CATTGGENEKLFF
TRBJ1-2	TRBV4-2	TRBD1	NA	TGTGCCAGCAGCTTCTCAGGGGGCAGCTATGGCTACACCTTC	CASSFSGGSYGYTF
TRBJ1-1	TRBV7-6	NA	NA	TGTGCCAGCAGCTTAGTAAAAGGGGTAAGGGCTGAAGCTTTCTTT	CASSLVKGVRAEAFF
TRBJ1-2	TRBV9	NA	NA	TGTGCCAGCAGCGTAGGAACCGGGGTTGGCTACACCTTC	CASSVGTGVGYTF
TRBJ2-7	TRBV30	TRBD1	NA	TGTGCCTGGGACAGGGTCGACGAGCAGTACTTC	CAWDRVDEQYF
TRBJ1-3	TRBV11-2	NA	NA	TGTGCCAGCAGCCCCCGGACATTGACTGGAAACACCATATATTTT	CASSPRTLTGNTIYF
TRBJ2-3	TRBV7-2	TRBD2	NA	TGTGCCAGCAGGCCGGGACTAGCGGGGGGGCTCCTAGATACGCAGTATTTT	CASRPGLAGGLLDTQYF
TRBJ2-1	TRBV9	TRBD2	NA	TGTGCCAGCAGCCCTAGCGGGCTATCCTACAATGAGCAGTTCTTC	CASSPSGLSYNEQFF
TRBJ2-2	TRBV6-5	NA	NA	TGTGCCAGCAGCCCCAAAGGAGAGAACACCGGGGAGCTGTTTTTT	CASSPKGENTGELFF
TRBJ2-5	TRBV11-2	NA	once	TGTGCCAGCAGCTTCAGGGGCCCCGCGAAGACCCAGTACTTC	CASSFRGPAKTQYF
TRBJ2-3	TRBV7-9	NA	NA	TGTGCCAGCAGCCCAGACACGCCGGCCCCTAGCACAGATACGCAGTATTTT	CASSPDTPAPSTDTQYF
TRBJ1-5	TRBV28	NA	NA	TGTGCCAGCAGTTTAAACGTCGGTGGCAATCAGCCCCAGCATTTT	CASSLNVGGNQPQHF
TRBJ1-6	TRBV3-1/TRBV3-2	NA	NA	TGTGCCAGCAGCCAAATCAGGAGCAGGGTTGGTAATTCACCCCTCCACTTT	CASSQIRSRVGNSPLHF
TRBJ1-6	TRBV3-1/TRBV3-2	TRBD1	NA	TGTGCCAGCAGCCAGGGGACAGGGTTTTCACCCCTCCACTTT	CASSQGTGFSPLHF
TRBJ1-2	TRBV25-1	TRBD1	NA	TGTGCCAGCAGTGCCCGGACAGGGCTGTCCAACGGCTACACCTTC	CASSARTGLSNGYTF
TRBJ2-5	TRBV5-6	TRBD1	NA	TGTGCCAGCAGCTCTTTAAAGGGGGCTGAGACCCAGTACTTC	CASSSLKGAETQYF
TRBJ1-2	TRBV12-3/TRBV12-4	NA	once	TGTGCCAGCAGACGTAGGACACTCTATGGCTACACCTTC	CASRRRTLYGYTF
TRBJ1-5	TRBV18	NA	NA	TGTGCCAGCTCACCAAGTAACAGCCATCAGCCCCAGCATTTT	CASSPSNSHQPQHF
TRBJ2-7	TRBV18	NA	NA	TGTGCCAGCTCACCACCGTTACAGGGCTACGAGCAGTACTTC	CASSPPLQGYEQYF
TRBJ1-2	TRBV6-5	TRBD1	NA	TGTGCCAGCAGACAACAGGGGAACTATGGCTACACCTTC	CASRQQGNYGYTF
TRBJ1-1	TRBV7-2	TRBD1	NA	TGTGCCAGCAGCCCCTGGACAGGGCAGAACACTGAAGCTTTCTTT	CASSPWTGQNTEAFF
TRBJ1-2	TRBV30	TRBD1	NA	TGTGCCTGGAGCGCGAGGACAGGGGATGGCTACACCTTC	CAWSARTGDGYTF
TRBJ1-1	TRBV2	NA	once	TGTGCCAGCAGACAAACGGGACACCCTGAAGCTTTCTTT	CASRQTGHPEAFF
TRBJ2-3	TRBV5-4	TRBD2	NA	TGTGCCAGCAGCTCTCCTAGCGGGGGGAAGGATACGCAGTATTTT	CASSSPSGGKDTQYF
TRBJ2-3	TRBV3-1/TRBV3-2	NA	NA	TGTGCCAGCAGCCAAGAATGGCGCGGCCCCGCAGATACGCAGTATTTT	CASSQEWRGPADTQYF
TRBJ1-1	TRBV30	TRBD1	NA	TGTGCCTGGAGTGGATTCACAGGGGATAGCACTGAAGCTTTCTTT	CAWSGFTGDSTEAFF
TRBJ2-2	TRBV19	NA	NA	TGTGCCAGTAGTGGACAGAACACCGGGGAGCTGTTTTTT	CASSGQNTGELFF
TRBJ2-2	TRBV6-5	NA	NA	TGTGCCAGCAGTTGGCAGGTGAACACCGGGGAGCTGTTTTTT	CASSWQVNTGELFF
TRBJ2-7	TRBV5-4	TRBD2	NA	TGTGCCAGCAGCTTGGGGACTAGCGGTTTCTACGAGCAGTACTTC	CASSLGTSGFYEQYF
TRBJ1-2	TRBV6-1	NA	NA	TGTGCCAGCAGTGAACCGGCAGGGGATTACTACTATGGCTACACCTTC	CASSEPAGDYYYGYTF
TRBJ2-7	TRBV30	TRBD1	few	TGTGCCTGGAGTGATGACAGGGGGTCCTACGAGCAGTACTTC	CAWSDDRGSYEQYF
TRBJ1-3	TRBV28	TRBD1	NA	TGTGCCAGCAGTTCCTCCGGGACAGGGGGAAACACCATATATTTT	CASSSSGTGGNTIYF
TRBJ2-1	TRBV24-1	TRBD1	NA	TGTGCCACCAGTGATAGCTCGACAGGGGCCTCCTACAATGAGCAGTTCTTC	CATSDSSTGASYNEQFF
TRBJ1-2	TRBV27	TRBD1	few	TGTGCCTCATCCTCCGGACAGGGAAGGGTTAGCTATGGCTACACCTTC	CASSSGQGRVSYGYTF
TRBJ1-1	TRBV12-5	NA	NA	TGTGCTAGTGGGACAGCCCTGGGTGACACTGAAGCTTTCTTT	CASGTALGDTEAFF
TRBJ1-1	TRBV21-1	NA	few	TGTGCCAGCAGCAACGCGGCGGTGAACACTGAAGCTTTCTTT	CASSNAAVNTEAFF
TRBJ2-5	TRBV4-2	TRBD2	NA	TGTGCCAGCAGCCAGAGACTAGCGGGGGGCGGAGAGACCCAGTACTTC	CASSQRLAGGGETQYF
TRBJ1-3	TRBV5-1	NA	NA	TGCGCCAGCAGCTTTTTACAGGGCCCCTTCTCTGGAAACACCATATATTTT	CASSFLQGPFSGNTIYF
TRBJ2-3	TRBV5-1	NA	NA	TGCGCCAGCAGCTTGGGGACAGCTAGAGGCACAGATACGCAGTATTTT	CASSLGTARGTDTQYF
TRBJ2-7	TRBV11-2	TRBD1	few	TGTGCCAGCAGCCTCTTCCTCGCGACAGGGGGCGAGCAGTACTTC	CASSLFLATGGEQYF
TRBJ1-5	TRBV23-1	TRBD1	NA	TGCGCCAGCAGTCGACCGGGACAGGGGGCAGAATGGGGCAATCAGCCCCAGCATTTT	CASSRPGQGAEWGNQPQHF
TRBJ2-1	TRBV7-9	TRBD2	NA	TGTGCCAGCAGCTTACTAGCGGGGGGGCGTGAGCAGTTCTTC	CASSLLAGGREQFF
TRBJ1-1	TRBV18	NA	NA	TGTGCCAGCTCACCCCGGGCCAGGGGCGACACTGAAGCTTTCTTT	CASSPRARGDTEAFF
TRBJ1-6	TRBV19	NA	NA	TGTGCCAGTAGTATTCTAGATTCACCCCTCCACTTT	CASSILDSPLHF
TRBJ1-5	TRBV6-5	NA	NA	TGTGCCAGCAGGCGGGACCCCAGCAGCAATCAGCCCCAGCATTTT	CASRRDPSSNQPQHF